These 6 T cell receptor beta chains came from one sample sequenced in a study of T cells after posttransplantation cyclophosphamide. TCRdb's copy holds only in-frame clones and misses some; the assay was immunoSEQ multiplex PCR. The sample is made up of roughly 49,000 clones, none counted only once. Input material: PBMCs. These receptor sequences come from a man aged 40-49 years in good health, CMV-negative, and a related stem cell transplant donor.

The rearrangement links TRBV30 to TRBJ1-4, with 7 bases matching TRBD1. CDR3 length equals 14 residues. From germline, CDR1 is GTSNPN and CDR2 SVGIG (reference sequence). V lost 2 bases, J lost 8 bases, and 8 bases stayed unmatched. The CDR3 region is CAWSSGGRREKLFF. DNA of the CDR3: TGTGCCTGGAGTTCAGGGGGGAGAAGGGAAAAACTGTTTTTT. Full variable domain (outside the CDR3, taken from reference TRBV30 and TRBJ1-4): SQTIHQWPATLVQPVGSPLSLECTVEGTSNPNLYWYRQAAGRGLQLLFYSVGIGQISSEVPQNLSASRPQDRQFILSSKKLLLSDSGFYLCAWSSGGRREKLFFGSGTQLSVL.

Ten or more counts support this clone. V is TRBV5-1 and J is TRBJ1-2; D gene ambiguous. V lost 1 base to trimming and J lost 4 bases, with 5 bases between them. The germline CDR1 and CDR2 sequences are SGHRS and YFSETQ. The CDR3 is made up of 12 amino acids. CDR3 in DNA: TGCGCCAGCAGCTTGCGCGCCTATGGCTACACCTTC. Translating gives CASSLRAYGYTF.

This clone was observed many times. The chain combines TRBV28 with TRBJ1-5, with D perhaps TRBD1 (5 bases). Germline loops: CDR1 MDHEN, CDR2 SYDVKM. V lost 5 bases and J lost 9, with 23 bases in between. The CDR3 sequence is 16 residues long. The CDR3 DNA reads as TGTGCCAGCAGTATATACGGGACGGGGGTCGTTGGGCCCCAGCATTTT. Amino acids: CASSIYGTGVVGPQHF.

This clone was picked up a small number of times. The rearrangement links TRBV29-1 to TRBJ2-5; a possible D gene is TRBD2 (5 bases). The DNA end is more similar to TRBJ2-7, so the J call may be wrong. Germline CDR1 is SQVTM and CDR2 is ANQGSEA. The CDR3 consists of 12 residues. The CDR3 protein is CSARRGTYEQYF. The DNA of the CDR3 is TGCAGCGCCAGACGGGGTACCTACGAGCAGTACTTC.

The table lists this clone with many counts. V is TRBV7-9 and J is TRBJ2-5; possibly TRBD1 for D (7 bases). The V gene's germline CDR1 is SEHNR and CDR2 FQNEAQ (reference sequence). V lost 1 base, J lost 5 bases, and 17 bases lay in between. This CDR3 has 16 amino acids. DNA for the CDR3: TGTGCCAGCAGCTTAGGTGGAGGGGGCGCGAGGGAGACCCAGTACTTC. Translated, it gives CASSLGGGGARETQYF.

This clone was detected many times. V and J are TRBV6-4 and TRBJ2-7, with D perhaps TRBD2 (6 bases). The germline V and J ends were trimmed by 6 bases and 2 bases, with 17 bases remaining between them. Germline V gene lookup returns CDR1 MRHNA and CDR2 SNTAGT. The CDR3 loop spans 15 amino acids. The CDR3, as DNA: TGTGCCAGCAGAGATCCGGGACTCTCTGCCTACGAGCAGTACTTC. Amino acids: CASRDPGLSAYEQYF.